The T cell receptor beta chain described here comes from a study of T cells in Graves' hyperthyroidism and ophthalmopathy. Study-level points and caveats: Blood also carried most thyroid clonotypes expanded above 0.001.

J gave up 6 bases and V 3 bases, and 5 bases lay outside the gene matches. The CDR3 loop spans 14 amino acids. The V gene's germline CDR1 is MGHRA and CDR2 YSYEKL. Patients showing uncontrolled infection, other autoimmune disease, pregnancy or lactation were ineligible. PBMCs were collected from a roughly 10 ml volume of fresh peripheral blood. The source material, RNA transcripts, was used to amplify TCR beta CDR3 regions. The HTBI primer set served for first-round RT-PCR of the TCR CDR3. Via MiXCR, TCRdb re-called the multiplex PCR reads, giving one row per CDR3 protein. Seen here are 380,000 or so distinct CDR3 sequences, about 14% observed once, and the top ten hold less than 25%. This clonotype was seen a handful of times. Its antigen is not known.

Material: blood. This receptor was identified in a man under 40 with Graves' hyperthyroidism that later progressed to Graves' ophthalmopathy. This chain uses TRBV4-1 with TRBJ1-1; 9 bases line up with TRBD1. The CDR3 sequence is CASSQRQGGAEAFF. CDR3 nucleotides: TGCGCCAGCAGCCAGAGACAGGGGGGAGCTGAAGCTTTCTTT.